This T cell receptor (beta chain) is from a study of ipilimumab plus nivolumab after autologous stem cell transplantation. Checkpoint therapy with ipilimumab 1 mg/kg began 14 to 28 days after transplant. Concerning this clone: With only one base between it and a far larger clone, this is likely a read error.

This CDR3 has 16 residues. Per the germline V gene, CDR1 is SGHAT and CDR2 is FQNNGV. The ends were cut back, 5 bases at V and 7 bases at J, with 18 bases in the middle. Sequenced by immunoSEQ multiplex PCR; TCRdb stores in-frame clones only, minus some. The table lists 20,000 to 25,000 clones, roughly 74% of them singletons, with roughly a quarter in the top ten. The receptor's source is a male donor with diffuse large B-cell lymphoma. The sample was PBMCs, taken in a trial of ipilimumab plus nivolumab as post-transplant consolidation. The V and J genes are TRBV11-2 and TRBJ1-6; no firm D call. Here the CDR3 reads CASSGDTWARNSPLHF. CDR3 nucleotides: TGTGCCAGCAGCGGGGATACTTGGGCACGGAATTCACCCCTCCACTTT.